This T cell receptor (beta chain) was retrieved from a study of cytomegalovirus exposure and HLA in healthy donors. Deletions cut 5 bases from V and 3 bases from J, with 4 bases between. The CDR3 is 12 amino acids. Germline V lookup: CDR1 MDHEN, CDR2 SYDVKM. Amplification used 60 Vbeta primers and 13 Jbeta primers. Repertoires were generated with immunoSEQ multiplex PCR, while TCRdb's copy carries only in-frame clones and drops some. The sample contains about 65,000 clones, around 73% of which appear only once. J is TRBJ2-2 and V is TRBV28, with D uncertain. This TCR was sampled from a girl between 10 and 17 years old in good health and CMV-seropositive. The sequenced sample consisted of PBMCs. CDR3 bases: TGTGCCAGCAGTCTTTACACCGGGGAGCTGTTTTTT. Translated: CASSLYTGELFF. Drawing the rest from reference TRBV28 and TRBJ2-2, the complete variable domain is DVKVTQSSRYLVKRTGEKVFLECVQDMDHENMFWYRQDPGLGLRLIYFSYDVKMKEKGDIPEGYSVSREKKERFSLILESASTNQTSMYLCASSLYTGELFFGEGSRLTVL.